The 2 T cell receptor beta chains given below trace back to one sample, sequenced in a study of blood T cell repertoires in COVID-19. Generated by immunoSEQ multiplex PCR, the TCRdb table keeps only in-frame clones and is missing some. The sample shows around 200,000 clones, over 70% of them seen only once. Sequencing was carried out using peripheral blood. These receptors were obtained from a man in his forties or fifties with active or convalescent COVID-19.

The sample holds many counts of this clone. The chain recombines TRBV5-4 with TRBJ2-3, with TRBD2 matching 7 bases. After removal of 0 bases from V and 3 bases from J, the junction contained 7 bases not matched to a gene. Germline CDR1 reads SGHNT; CDR2 reads YYREEE (reference sequence). This CDR3 has 16 residues. CDR3 bases: TGTGCCAGCAGCTTGGGGGCGGGAGCTGGTACAGATACGCAGTATTTT. This encodes CASSLGAGAGTDTQYF.

This rearrangement joins TRBV27 to TRBJ2-7; TRBD1 might be the D (5 bases). The CDR3 consists of 18 residues. V lost 5 bases to trimming and J lost 3 bases, with 26 bases between them. Germline values: CDR1 MNHEY, CDR2 SMNVEV (reference sequence). CDR3 region: CASSPLFVGAGLSYEQYF. CDR3 DNA: TGTGCCAGCAGTCCCCTGTTCGTTGGTGCAGGGCTAAGCTACGAGCAGTACTTC.